This T cell receptor beta chain was recorded in a study of blood T cell repertoires in COVID-19. For the study at large: Samples of COVID-19 (acute and convalescent) were obtained from the United States, Italy and Spain.

There are 14 residues in the CDR3. The germline V and J ends were trimmed by 2 bases and 7 bases, with 13 bases remaining between them. Germline V gene data show CDR1 as SGDLS and CDR2 as YYNGEE. Source study methods: Amplification with reference gene primers provided the estimates of nucleated cell counts. Only in-frame clones appear in the TCRdb table, and some are missing; sequencing was by immunoSEQ multiplex PCR. V, J and clone size are those of that table, while D and trimming were read from the DNA. The sample consists of 100,000 or so clones, 75% to 95% of them appearing once. The sequence was obtained from a man between 18 and 35 years old with acute or convalescent COVID-19. Input material: peripheral blood. The chain is built from TRBV9 and TRBJ1-5; a weak D match, TRBD1 (6 bases). The CDR3 spells CASSVTGTGQPQHF. As DNA, the CDR3 is TGTGCCAGCAGCGTTACAGGGACGGGACAGCCCCAGCATTTT.